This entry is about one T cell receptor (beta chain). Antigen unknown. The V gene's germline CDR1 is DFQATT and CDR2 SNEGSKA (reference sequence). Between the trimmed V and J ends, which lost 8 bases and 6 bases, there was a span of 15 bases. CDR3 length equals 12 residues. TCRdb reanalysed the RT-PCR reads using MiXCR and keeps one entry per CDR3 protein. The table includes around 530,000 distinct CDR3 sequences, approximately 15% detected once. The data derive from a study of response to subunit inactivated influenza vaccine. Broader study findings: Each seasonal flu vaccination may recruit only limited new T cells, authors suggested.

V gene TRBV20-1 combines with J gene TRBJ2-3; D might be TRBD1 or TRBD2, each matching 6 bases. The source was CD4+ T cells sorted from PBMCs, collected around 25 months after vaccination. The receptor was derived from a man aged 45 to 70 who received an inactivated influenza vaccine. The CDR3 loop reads CSLQGLRDTQYF. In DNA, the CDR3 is TGCAGTCTACAGGGACTGAGGGATACGCAGTATTTT.